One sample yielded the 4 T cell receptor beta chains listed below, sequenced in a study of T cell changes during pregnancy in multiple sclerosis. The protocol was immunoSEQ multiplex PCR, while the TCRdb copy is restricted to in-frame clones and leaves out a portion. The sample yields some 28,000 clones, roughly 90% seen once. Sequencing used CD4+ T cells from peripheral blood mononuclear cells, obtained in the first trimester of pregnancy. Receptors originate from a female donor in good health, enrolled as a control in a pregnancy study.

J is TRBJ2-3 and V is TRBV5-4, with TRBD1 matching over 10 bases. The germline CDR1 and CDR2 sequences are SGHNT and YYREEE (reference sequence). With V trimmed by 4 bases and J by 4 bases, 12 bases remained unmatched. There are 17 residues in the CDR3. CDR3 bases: TGTGCCAGCAGCCATGGCCGGGACAGGGGTGGAGCAGATACGCAGTATTTT. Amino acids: CASSHGRDRGGADTQYF.

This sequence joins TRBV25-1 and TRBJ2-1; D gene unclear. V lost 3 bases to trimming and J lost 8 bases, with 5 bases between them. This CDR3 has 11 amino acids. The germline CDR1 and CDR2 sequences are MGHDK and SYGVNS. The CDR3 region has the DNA TGTGCCAGCAGTGAGCTACATGAGCAGTTCTTC. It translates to CASSELHEQFF.

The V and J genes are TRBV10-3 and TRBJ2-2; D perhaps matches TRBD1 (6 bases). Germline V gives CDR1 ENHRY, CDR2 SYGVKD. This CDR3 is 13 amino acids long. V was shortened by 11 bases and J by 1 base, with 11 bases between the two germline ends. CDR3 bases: TGTGCCGCGCAGACAGGGAACACCGGGGAGCTGTTTTTT. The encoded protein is CAAQTGNTGELFF.

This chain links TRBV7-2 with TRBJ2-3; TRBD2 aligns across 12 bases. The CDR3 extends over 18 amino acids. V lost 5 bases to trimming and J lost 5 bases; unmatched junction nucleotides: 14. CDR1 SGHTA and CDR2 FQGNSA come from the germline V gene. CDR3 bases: TGTGCCAGCAGCCCCTCTAGCGGGAGGGCCTTTAAGGGAGATACGCAGTATTTT. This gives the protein CASSPSSGRAFKGDTQYF.